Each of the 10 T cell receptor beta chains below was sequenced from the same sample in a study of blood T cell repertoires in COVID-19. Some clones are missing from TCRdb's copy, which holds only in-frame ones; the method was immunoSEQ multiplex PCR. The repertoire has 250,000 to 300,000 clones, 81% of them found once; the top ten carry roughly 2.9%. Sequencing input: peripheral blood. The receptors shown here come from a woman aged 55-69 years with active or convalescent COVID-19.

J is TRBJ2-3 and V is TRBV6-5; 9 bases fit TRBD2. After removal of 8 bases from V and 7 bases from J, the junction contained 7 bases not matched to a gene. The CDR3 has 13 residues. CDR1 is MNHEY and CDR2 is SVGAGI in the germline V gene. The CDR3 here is CASRGTSFHTQYF. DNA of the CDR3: TGTGCCAGCCGAGGGACTAGCTTTCATACGCAGTATTTT.

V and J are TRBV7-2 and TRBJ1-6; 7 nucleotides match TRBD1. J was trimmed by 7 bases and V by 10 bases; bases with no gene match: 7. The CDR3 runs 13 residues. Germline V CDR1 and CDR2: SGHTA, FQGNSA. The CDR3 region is CATRGQGNSPLHF. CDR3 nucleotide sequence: TGTGCCACTAGGGGGCAGGGAAATTCACCCCTCCACTTT.

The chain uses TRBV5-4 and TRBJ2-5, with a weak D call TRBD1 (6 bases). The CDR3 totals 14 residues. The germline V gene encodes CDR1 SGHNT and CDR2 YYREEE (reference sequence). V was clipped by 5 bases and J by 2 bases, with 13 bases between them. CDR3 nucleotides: TGTGCCAGCAGGGGGGTTGGGACACAAGAGACCCAGTACTTC. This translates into CASRGVGTQETQYF.

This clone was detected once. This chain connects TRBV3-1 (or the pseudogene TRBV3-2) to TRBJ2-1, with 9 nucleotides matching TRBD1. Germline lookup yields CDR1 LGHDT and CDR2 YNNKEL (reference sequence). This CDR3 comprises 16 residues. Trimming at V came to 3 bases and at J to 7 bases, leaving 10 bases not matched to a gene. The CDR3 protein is CASSQATGTGMNEQFF. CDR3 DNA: TGTGCCAGCAGCCAGGCGACCGGGACAGGGATGAATGAGCAGTTCTTC.

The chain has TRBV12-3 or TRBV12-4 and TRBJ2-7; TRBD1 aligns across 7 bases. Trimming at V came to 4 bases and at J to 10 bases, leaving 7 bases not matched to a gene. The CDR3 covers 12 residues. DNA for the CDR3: TGTGCCAGCAGTTCGTACAGGGGTACCCAGTACTTC. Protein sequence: CASSSYRGTQYF.

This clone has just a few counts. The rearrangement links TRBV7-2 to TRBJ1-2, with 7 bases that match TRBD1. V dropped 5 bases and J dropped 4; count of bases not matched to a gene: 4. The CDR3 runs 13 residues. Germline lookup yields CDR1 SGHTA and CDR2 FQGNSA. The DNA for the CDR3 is TGTGCCAGCAGCCGACAGGGAGCCTATGGCTACACCTTC. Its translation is CASSRQGAYGYTF.

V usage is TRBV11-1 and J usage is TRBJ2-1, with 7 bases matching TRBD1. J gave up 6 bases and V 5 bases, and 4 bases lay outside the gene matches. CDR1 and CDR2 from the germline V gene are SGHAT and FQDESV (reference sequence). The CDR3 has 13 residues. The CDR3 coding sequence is TGTGCCAGCAGCAAAGGGGGCTTCAATGAGCAGTTCTTC. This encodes CASSKGGFNEQFF.

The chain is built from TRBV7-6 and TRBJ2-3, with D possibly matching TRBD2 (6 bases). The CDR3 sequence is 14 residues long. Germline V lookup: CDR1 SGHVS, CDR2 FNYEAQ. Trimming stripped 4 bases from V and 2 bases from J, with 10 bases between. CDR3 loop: CASSSRLVTDTQYF. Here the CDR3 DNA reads TGTGCCAGCAGCTCTAGACTAGTCACAGATACGCAGTATTTT. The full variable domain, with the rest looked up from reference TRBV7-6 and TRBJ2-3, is GAGVSQSPRYKVTKRGQDVALRCDPISGHVSLYWYRQALGQGPEFLTYFNYEAQQDKSGLPNDRFSAERPEGSISTLTIQRTEQRDSAMYRCASSSRLVTDTQYFGPGTRLTVL.

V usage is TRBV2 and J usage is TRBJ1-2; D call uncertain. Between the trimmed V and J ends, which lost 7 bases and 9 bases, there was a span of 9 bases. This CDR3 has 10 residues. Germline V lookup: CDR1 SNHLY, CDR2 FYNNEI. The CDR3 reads CASIARSYTF. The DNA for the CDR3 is TGTGCCAGCATTGCCAGGAGCTACACCTTC.

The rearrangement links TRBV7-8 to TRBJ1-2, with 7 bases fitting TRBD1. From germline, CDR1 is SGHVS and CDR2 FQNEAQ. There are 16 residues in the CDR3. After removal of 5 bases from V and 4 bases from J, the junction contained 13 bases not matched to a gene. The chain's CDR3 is CASSASTGSNPYGYTF. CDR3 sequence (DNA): TGTGCCAGCAGCGCTTCGACAGGGTCCAATCCCTATGGCTACACCTTC.